This T cell receptor (beta chain) was identified in a study of control samples from healthy donors and cancer patients. Germline CDR1 SQVTM, CDR2 ANQGSEA. This CDR3 has 13 amino acids. V was clipped by 6 bases and J by 1 base, with 10 bases between them. Some clones are missing from TCRdb's copy, which holds only in-frame ones; the method was immunoSEQ multiplex PCR. The sample lists approximately 130,000 clones, more than 75% occurring once. The receptor's source is a man aged 55-75 years in good health. The sequencing input was blood. This rearrangement joins TRBV29-1 to TRBJ1-5; the D is unclear. CDR3 DNA: TGCAGCGTGAGCTGGCAGAGCAATCAGCCCCAGCATTTT. It is translated as CSVSWQSNQPQHF.